Sequencing of this T cell receptor (beta chain) was carried out in a study of T cells after yellow fever vaccination. Study-wide results and limits: Weaker, the secondary response peaked sooner, at day 5 versus 15.

This clonotype was recorded at least ten times. The antigen remains undetermined. TCRdb reprocessed the 5' RACE reads via MiXCR and lists one record per CDR3 protein. Among about 310,000 distinct CDR3 sequences listed, around 4% were seen once. This CDR3 spans 13 amino acids. V lost 1 base to trimming and J lost 2 bases, with 6 bases between them. Germline V CDR1 and CDR2: SGHTA, FQGNSA. The source is a man younger than 35 who received the YFV17D yellow fever vaccine. The chain is built from TRBV7-2 and TRBJ2-7, with no clear D. The source was PBMCs, collected on the day of the yellow fever booster vaccination. The CDR3 DNA follows: TGTGCCAGCAGCTTAGTCGGACCCTACGAGCAGTACTTC. This codes for CASSLVGPYEQYF.